The clone carrying this TCR beta chain appeared a few times. The antigen is not known. The CDR3 is 15 amino acids. The germline gives CDR1 MNHNS, CDR2 SASEGT. The V end was cut by 4 bases, the J end by 2 bases, with 15 bases between. The treatment: treatment-naive control, cytoreductive nephrectomy. This sample was taken from a study of radiation and T cells in renal cell carcinoma. Study conclusions and caveats: Compared with controls, irradiated tumors showed greater TCR clonality.

Data came from immunoSEQ multiplex PCR; TCRdb stores just in-frame clones and leaves some out. The data show tens of thousands of clones, roughly 60% seen once. The V gene is TRBV6-1, the J gene TRBJ2-7, with D perhaps matching TRBD1 (5 bases). The sequence derives from a man aged 35 to 55 with renal cell carcinoma. The sequenced sample was tumor tissue, obtained from a patient whose treatment was nephrectomy without radiotherapy. The chain's CDR3 is CASSGQGRETYEQYF. In DNA form, the CDR3 reads TGTGCCAGCAGTGGTCAGGGAAGGGAAACCTACGAGCAGTACTTC.